The source of this TCR beta chain is a study of CD8 T cells in ankylosing spondylitis. V lost 6 bases and J lost 5, with 13 bases in between. The CDR3 runs to 14 residues. CDR1 and CDR2 (germline): ENHRY, SYGVKD. This clonotype occurred a few times. What it binds is not known. Construction of TCR beta libraries was performed using quantitative 5'-RACE with molecular barcodes. TCRdb redid the calling of the 5' RACE reads with MiXCR, one entry per CDR3 protein. The data contain fewer than 350,000 distinct CDR3 sequences, around a tenth of them seen just once; the ten biggest clones take up roughly 9.5%. Study-wide points: Clones tied to disease were said to be significantly enriched in matched ankylosing spondylitis synovial fluid. A TCR beta motif of several highly homologous variants seemed to mark ankylosing spondylitis blood.

This receptor was taken from a female donor with ankylosing spondylitis or in good health (not recorded which). The source material was blood, either unsorted or a sorted T cell fraction (not recorded which). V gene TRBV10-3 combines with J gene TRBJ2-2; D is perhaps TRBD2 (7 bases). The CDR3 here is CAISRGGGTGELFF. The CDR3 DNA is TGTGCCATCAGCCGCGGGGGCGGAACCGGGGAGCTGTTTTTT.